The 22 T cell receptor beta chains below come from one sample, sequenced in a study of a mutant IDH1 vaccine in newly diagnosed glioma. Time point meaning: week 23, last vaccination. All doses held 300 ug of mutant IDH1 20-mer peptide, with topical imiquimod. No cognate antigen is known for these TCRs. Only in-frame clones appear in the TCRdb table, and some are missing; sequencing was by immunoSEQ multiplex PCR. The data hold about 72,000 clones, with approximately 87% observed a single time. The sample was PBMCs, taken from a glioma patient whose treatment included an IDH1 peptide vaccine. The receptors were sampled from a man aged 18 to 30 with glioma.

This sequence joins TRBV21-1 and TRBJ2-7; the table calls TRBD1, which could not be checked here. TRBV21-1 is noted as a pseudogene. The CDR3 has 15 residues. CDR3 protein: CASSKVCRGLDEQYF. CDR3 DNA sequence: TGTGCCAGCAGCAAAGTTTGCAGGGGGCTCGACGAGCAGTACTTC.

The chain recombines TRBV2 with TRBJ2-7; TRBD2 might be the D (5 bases). There are 13 residues in the CDR3. The V and J ends lost 10 bases and 3 bases respectively, with 16 bases between them. Per the germline V gene, CDR1 is SNHLY and CDR2 is FYNNEI. CDR3 DNA: TGTGCCACCTCAGTGTCGGGATACTACGAGCAGTACTTC. It translates to CATSVSGYYEQYF.

V gene TRBV6-4 combines with J gene TRBJ2-1, with 9 bases fitting TRBD2. This CDR3 has 16 amino acids. Germline V gene sequence: CDR1 MRHNA, CDR2 SNTAGT. Losses at the gene ends were 6 bases for V and 6 bases for J; bases not matched to a gene: 12. This CDR3 reads CASSAMGLAETNEQFF. The CDR3 bases are TGTGCCAGCAGCGCCATGGGACTAGCAGAAACCAATGAGCAGTTCTTC.

The chain has TRBV7-8 and TRBJ1-1; possibly TRBD1 for D (6 bases). Trimming stripped 2 bases from V and 8 bases from J, with 15 bases between. Germline CDR1 and CDR2: SGHVS and FQNEAQ. This CDR3 has 14 residues. CDR3 in DNA: TGTGCCAGCAGCTTAACAGGGAGCTCGCGAGAAGCTTTCTTT. Protein product: CASSLTGSSREAFF.

This chain connects TRBV25-1 to TRBJ1-1, with a weak D call TRBD1 (5 bases). The V end was cut by 2 bases, the J end by 11 bases, with 9 bases between. CDR1 is MGHDK and CDR2 is SYGVNS in the germline V gene. The CDR3 runs to 11 residues. In DNA form, the CDR3 reads TGTGCCAGCAGTGAAGGGGGATCGGCTTTCTTT. This sequence encodes CASSEGGSAFF.

Here the CDR3 reads CASSYRPSPPETQYF. The DNA for the CDR3 is TGTGCCAGCAGTTACCGGCCTAGCCCTCCCGAGACCCAGTACTTC. This chain connects TRBV6-5 to TRBJ2-5, with TRBD2 as a possible D gene (5 bases). Germline loops: CDR1 MNHEY, CDR2 SVGAGI. Between the trimmed V and J ends, which lost 2 bases and 5 bases, there was a span of 15 bases. The CDR3 is 15 amino acids.

This chain connects TRBV5-1 to TRBJ1-1, with D unclear. V was cut by 5 bases and J by 3 bases, with 11 bases left in between. The CDR3 is 13 amino acids. Germline V gives CDR1 SGHRS, CDR2 YFSETQ. This chain's CDR3 is CASRSGPYTEAFF. As DNA, the CDR3 is TGCGCCAGCAGGTCTGGACCTTACACTGAAGCTTTCTTT.

The rearrangement uses TRBV2 and TRBJ2-7; D perhaps matches TRBD1 (5 bases). This CDR3 contains 13 residues. Germline V lookup: CDR1 SNHLY, CDR2 FYNNEI. Trimming removed 7 bases from V and 2 bases from J, with 12 bases in between. CDR3 sequence reads: CASNVQGAYEQYF. The CDR3 DNA follows: TGTGCCAGCAATGTCCAAGGGGCCTACGAGCAGTACTTC. Full variable domain (rest looked up from reference TRBV2 and TRBJ2-7): EPEVTQTPSHQVTQMGQEVILRCVPISNHLYFYWYRQILGQKVEFLVSFYNNEISEKSEIFDDQFSVERPDGSNFTLKIRSTKLEDSAMYFCASNVQGAYEQYFGPGTRLTVT.

The chain links TRBV4-1 to TRBJ2-1; 8 nucleotides match TRBD2. The CDR3 has 17 residues. Germline CDR1 is MGHRA and CDR2 is YSYEKL. The V and J ends lost 3 bases and 4 bases, in that order; junction bases with no gene match: 11. The CDR3 sequence: CASSQAHGAGGYNEQFF. The CDR3 DNA reads TGCGCCAGCAGCCAGGCCCACGGCGCGGGGGGTTACAATGAGCAGTTCTTC.

This chain joins TRBV4-3 and TRBJ1-6; D unresolved. The CDR3 runs to 16 residues. V was pared by 4 bases and J by 0 bases, with 10 bases between. Germline V CDR1 and CDR2: LGHNA, YSLEER. In nucleotides, the CDR3 is TGCGCCAGCAGCCCCTACCCGAGCTCCTATAATTCACCCCTCCACTTT. Its translation is CASSPYPSSYNSPLHF.

The V gene is TRBV13, the J gene TRBJ1-1; D perhaps matches TRBD1 (5 bases). Germline CDR1 reads PRHDT; CDR2 reads FYEKMQ (reference sequence). Trimming stripped 3 bases from V and 1 base from J, with 12 bases between. The length of the CDR3 is 15 residues. CDR3 DNA sequence: TGTGCCAGCAGCTTGGGTGGGACGGCGAACACTGAAGCTTTCTTT. Protein sequence: CASSLGGTANTEAFF. Full variable domain (outside the CDR3, taken from reference TRBV13 and TRBJ1-1): AAGVIQSPRHLIKEKRETATLKCYPIPRHDTVYWYQQGPGQDPQFLISFYEKMQSDKGSIPDRFSAQQFSDYHSELNMSSLELGDSALYFCASSLGGTANTEAFFGQGTRLTVV.

The chain is built from TRBV4-2 and TRBJ1-1, with D uncertain. The CDR3 loop spans 17 amino acids. CDR1 LGHNA and CDR2 YNFKEQ come from the germline V gene. Trimming pared 1 base from V and 3 bases from J, leaving 18 bases between. This CDR3 is CASSQGGSTVFDTEAFF. As DNA, the CDR3 is TGTGCCAGCAGCCAAGGGGGTTCGACGGTGTTTGACACTGAAGCTTTCTTT.

The V and J genes are TRBV4-3 and TRBJ2-3, with 8 nucleotides matching TRBD2. CDR1 is LGHNA and CDR2 is YSLEER in the germline V gene. This CDR3 region has 16 residues. The V and J ends lost 4 bases and 0 bases, in that order; junction bases with no gene match: 6. As DNA, the CDR3 is TGCGCCAGCAGCCCACTAGCGGTTGCTAGCACAGATACGCAGTATTTT. The encoded protein is CASSPLAVASTDTQYF.

The chain has TRBV7-9 and TRBJ1-2, with 8 bases lining up with TRBD1. Losses at the gene ends were 4 bases for V and 8 bases for J; bases not matched to a gene: 9. Germline loops: CDR1 SEHNR, CDR2 FQNEAQ (reference sequence). The CDR3 has 14 amino acids. CDR3 DNA sequence: TGTGCCAGCAGCTACGTCGGACAGGGACGGGGCTACACCTTC. Its translation: CASSYVGQGRGYTF.

This sequence joins TRBV5-1 and TRBJ2-3; D is unclear. The CDR3 length is 14 residues. V dropped 2 bases and J dropped 2 bases, with 9 bases sitting between them. Per germline, CDR1 SGHRS and CDR2 YFSETQ. CDR3 bases: TGCGCCAGCAGCTTTGGGTTCCTCACAGATACGCAGTATTTT. Its protein is CASSFGFLTDTQYF. The full variable domain, completed using reference TRBV5-1 and TRBJ2-3, is KAGVTQTPRYLIKTRGQQVTLSCSPISGHRSVSWYQQTPGQGLQFLFEYFSETQRNKGNFPGRFSGRQFSNSRSEMNVSTLELGDSALYLCASSFGFLTDTQYFGPGTRLTVL.

This rearrangement joins TRBV7-9 to TRBJ2-1, with 8 positions matching TRBD2. CDR3 size: 16 residues. CDR1 is SEHNR and CDR2 is FQNEAQ in the germline V gene (reference sequence). Trimming removed 3 bases from V and 0 bases from J; junction bases left unmatched: 4. Here the CDR3 DNA reads TGTGCCAGCAGCTTTCCCCGGGGGGGCTCCTACAATGAGCAGTTCTTC. It specifies CASSFPRGGSYNEQFF.

The rearrangement links TRBV5-1 to TRBJ2-3; D not resolved. Trimming took 0 bases from V and 0 from J, leaving 5 bases between them. This CDR3 spans 14 amino acids. Germline V lookup: CDR1 SGHRS, CDR2 YFSETQ. CDR3 residues: CASSLDTSTDTQYF. CDR3 in DNA: TGCGCCAGCAGCTTGGACACCAGCACAGATACGCAGTATTTT. Full variable domain (outside the CDR3, taken from reference TRBV5-1 and TRBJ2-3): KAGVTQTPRYLIKTRGQQVTLSCSPISGHRSVSWYQQTPGQGLQFLFEYFSETQRNKGNFPGRFSGRQFSNSRSEMNVSTLELGDSALYLCASSLDTSTDTQYFGPGTRLTVL.

The chain joins TRBV6-5 to TRBJ2-7; D might be TRBD2 (5 bases). V lost 7 bases and J 3 bases, leaving 16 bases between the germline ends. Germline V gene sequence: CDR1 MNHEY, CDR2 SVGAGI. This CDR3 has 14 residues. This CDR3 is CASTPGSRYYEQYF. CDR3 nucleotide sequence: TGTGCCAGCACCCCGGGGTCGCGGTACTACGAGCAGTACTTC.

This sequence joins TRBV5-8 and TRBJ1-1; weak D call: TRBD1 (6 bases). Germline assignment: CDR1 SGHTS and CDR2 YDEGEE. Trimming took 4 bases from V and 4 from J, leaving 14 bases between them. The CDR3 runs 14 residues. The CDR3 DNA follows: TGTGCCAGCAGCCTTGAGGGGGGCGTCACTGAAGCTTTCTTT. Protein sequence: CASSLEGGVTEAFF. The full variable domain, in which reference TRBV5-8 and TRBJ1-1 provide the parts outside the CDR3, is EAGVTQSPTHLIKTRGQQATLRCSPISGHTSVYWYQQALGLGLQFLLWYDEGEERNRGNFPPRFSGRQFPNYSSELNVNALELEDSALYLCASSLEGGVTEAFFGQGTRLTVV.

This clone has just a few counts. The J gene is TRBJ1-1, the V gene TRBV9, with D unresolved. The V end lost 0 bases, the J end lost 11 bases, and 17 bases lay between the germline ends. The CDR3 contains 14 residues. The germline V gene has CDR1 SGDLS and CDR2 YYNGEE. The CDR3 protein is CASSVGYSAFQAFF. CDR3 DNA: TGTGCCAGCAGCGTAGGCTATTCGGCCTTTCAGGCTTTCTTT.

V usage is TRBV5-6 and J usage is TRBJ1-2; 7 positions agree with TRBD1. V lost 0 bases and J lost 5; bases outside the gene matches: 4. The V gene's germline CDR1 is SGHDT and CDR2 YYEEEE. The CDR3 covers 14 residues. The CDR3: CASSLGTGKYGYTF. The DNA of the CDR3 is TGTGCCAGCAGCTTGGGGACAGGCAAATATGGCTACACCTTC.

This clone was picked up a small number of times. This chain uses TRBV10-3 with TRBJ1-1, with D perhaps TRBD1 (6 bases). Germline V gene lookup returns CDR1 ENHRY and CDR2 SYGVKD. This CDR3 is built from 15 residues. The V end was cut by 11 bases, the J end by 0 bases, with 19 bases between. The CDR3 is CAYRPNREVNTEAFF. The CDR3 DNA follows: TGTGCCTACCGCCCGAACAGGGAGGTGAACACTGAAGCTTTCTTT.